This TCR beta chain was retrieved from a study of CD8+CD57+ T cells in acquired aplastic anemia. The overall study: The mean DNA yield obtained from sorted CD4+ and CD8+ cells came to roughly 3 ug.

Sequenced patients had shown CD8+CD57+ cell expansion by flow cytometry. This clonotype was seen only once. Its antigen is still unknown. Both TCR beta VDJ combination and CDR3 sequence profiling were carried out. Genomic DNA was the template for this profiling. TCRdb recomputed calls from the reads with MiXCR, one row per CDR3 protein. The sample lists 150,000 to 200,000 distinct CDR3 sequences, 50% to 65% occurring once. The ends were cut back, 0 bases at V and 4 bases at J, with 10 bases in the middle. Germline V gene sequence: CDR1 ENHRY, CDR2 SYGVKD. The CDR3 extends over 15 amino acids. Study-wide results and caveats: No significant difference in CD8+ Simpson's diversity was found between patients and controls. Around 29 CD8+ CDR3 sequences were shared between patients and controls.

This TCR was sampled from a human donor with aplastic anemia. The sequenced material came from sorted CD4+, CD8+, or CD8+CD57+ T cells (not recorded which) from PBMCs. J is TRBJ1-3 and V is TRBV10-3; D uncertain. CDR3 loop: CAISESGGEGNTIYF. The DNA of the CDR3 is TGTGCCATCAGTGAGTCGGGAGGTGAAGGAAACACCATATATTTT.